This entry lists 20 T cell receptor beta chains sequenced from one sample in a study of cytomegalovirus exposure and HLA in healthy donors. With 60 Vbeta and 13 Jbeta primers, the PCR was carried out. Profiled with immunoSEQ multiplex PCR; TCRdb holds only in-frame clones, not every one. The sample shows around 150,000 clones, roughly 84% of them seen only once. Material for sequencing was PBMCs. The receptors shown here come from a woman younger than 35 in good health and CMV-seronegative.

The chain couples TRBV28 to TRBJ2-7, with D possibly being TRBD2 (5 bases). V lost 4 bases and J lost 2, with 15 bases in between. Per germline, CDR1 MDHEN and CDR2 SYDVKM. The length of the CDR3 is 15 residues. The CDR3 bases are TGTGCCAGCAGTTCATTCCAGCGGCTAACCTACGAGCAGTACTTC. Translating it yields CASSSFQRLTYEQYF.

CDR3 region: CASSTGLASSTDTQYF. CDR3 coding DNA: TGTGCCAGCAGCACGGGACTAGCGTCGAGCACAGATACGCAGTATTTT. The gene calls are TRBV5-5 and TRBJ2-3, with TRBD2 matching over 10 bases. The CDR3 loop spans 16 amino acids. Germline V lookup: CDR1 SGHKS, CDR2 YYEKEE (reference sequence). The V segment lost 4 bases and the J segment 0 bases; nucleotides outside the gene matches: 5.

This clone was recorded only once. This chain uses TRBV18 with TRBJ1-5; no clear D gene. This CDR3 has 17 residues. Trimming shortened V by 0 bases and J by 0 bases, and 12 bases separated the two germline ends. Germline V gives CDR1 KGHSH, CDR2 LQKENI. In DNA form, the CDR3 reads TGTGCCAGCTCACCACCGGAGACGACTTTTAGCAATCAGCCCCAGCATTTT. Residues: CASSPPETTFSNQPQHF.

J is TRBJ1-5 and V is TRBV6-5, with 7 bases aligning to TRBD1. CDR3 size: 14 residues. Germline values: CDR1 MNHEY, CDR2 SVGAGI. V trimming: 6 bases; J trimming: 5 bases; junction bases outside the gene matches: 7. The CDR3 loop is CASRFRQGDQPQHF. The CDR3 region has the DNA TGTGCCAGCAGATTTCGACAGGGAGATCAGCCCCAGCATTTT.

The rearrangement uses TRBV27 and TRBJ1-5, with D maybe TRBD1 (6 bases). The V end lost 6 bases, the J end lost 7 bases, and 13 bases lay between the germline ends. This CDR3 has 13 amino acids. Germline lookup yields CDR1 MNHEY and CDR2 SMNVEV (reference sequence). The CDR3 sequence: CASSQQGRQPQHF. CDR3 bases: TGTGCCAGCAGCCAACAGGGTAGGCAGCCCCAGCATTTT.

This clone occurred once. The CDR3 region is CASSLGGNTEAFF. The CDR3 DNA follows: TGTGCCAGCAGTCTCGGCGGGAACACTGAAGCTTTCTTT. This rearrangement joins TRBV28 to TRBJ1-1; D ambiguous. The germline CDR1 and CDR2 sequences are MDHEN and SYDVKM. This CDR3 contains 13 residues. V was trimmed by 5 bases and J by 1 base, leaving 8 bases between them.

This chain connects TRBV5-8 to TRBJ2-3, with TRBD1 as a possible D gene (6 bases). The germline CDR1 and CDR2 sequences are SGHTS and YDEGEE. The V end lost 4 bases, the J end lost 1 base, and 16 bases lay between the germline ends. The CDR3 totals 16 residues. As DNA, the CDR3 is TGTGCCAGCAGCCAACCAGGGGTGGAGGGCACAGATACGCAGTATTTT. Amino acid sequence: CASSQPGVEGTDTQYF.

This clone has only a few counts. V usage is TRBV6-5 and J usage is TRBJ2-1; TRBD1 is a possible D gene (5 bases). V was shortened by 5 bases and J by 7 bases, with 15 bases between the two germline ends. The CDR3 has 14 residues. Germline V gene sequence: CDR1 MNHEY, CDR2 SVGAGI. This chain's CDR3 is CASSNRRVRNEQFF. The CDR3 nucleotides are TGTGCCAGCAGTAACCGCAGGGTGAGGAATGAGCAGTTCTTC.

This clone has just a few counts. The rearrangement uses TRBV18 and TRBJ1-1; a possible D gene is TRBD1 (5 bases). This CDR3 contains 15 residues. The germline V and J ends were trimmed by 6 bases and 6 bases, with 20 bases remaining between them. Germline assignment: CDR1 KGHSH and CDR2 LQKENI. The CDR3 region is CASSPAGGGGAEAFF. The CDR3 nucleotides are TGTGCCAGCTCGCCGGCCGGGGGAGGAGGGGCTGAAGCTTTCTTT.

The rearrangement uses TRBV7-9 and TRBJ1-2; D is perhaps TRBD1 (5 bases). V dropped 0 bases and J dropped 4 bases, with 12 bases sitting between them. CDR3 length: 15 residues. The germline CDR1 and CDR2 sequences are SEHNR and FQNEAQ (reference sequence). Here the CDR3 reads CASSLADSPVYGYTF. The CDR3 nucleotides read TGTGCCAGCAGCTTAGCAGACAGTCCAGTCTATGGCTACACCTTC.

This clone showed up just a few times. The chain employs TRBV28 and TRBJ1-4; D call uncertain. The V end lost 2 bases, the J end lost 10 bases, and 8 bases lay between the germline ends. Germline V gene sequence: CDR1 MDHEN, CDR2 SYDVKM. The CDR3 runs 12 residues. The CDR3 DNA sequence: TGTGCCAGCAGTTTAGCCCTCGGAAAACTGTTTTTT. Protein: CASSLALGKLFF.

The chain links TRBV2 to TRBJ2-1; D is perhaps TRBD2 (7 bases). There are 14 residues in the CDR3. Deletions cut 9 bases from V and 8 bases from J, with 20 bases between. Germline V gives CDR1 SNHLY, CDR2 FYNNEI. The CDR3 sequence: CASTPSGGRDEQFF. The DNA for the CDR3 is TGTGCCAGTACCCCGTCGGGGGGCCGAGATGAGCAGTTCTTC.

The table lists this clone with a count of one. J is TRBJ2-2 and V is TRBV4-2; 10 bases line up with TRBD2. V dropped 6 bases and J dropped 5; count of bases not matched to a gene: 12. Germline CDR1 is LGHNA and CDR2 is YNFKEQ. This CDR3 region has 17 residues. The CDR3 reads CASRRSPAGGRTGELFF. For the CDR3, the DNA is TGTGCCAGCAGGCGCAGCCCAGCGGGGGGGAGAACCGGGGAGCTGTTTTTT.

In DNA form, the CDR3 reads TGTGCCAGCAGTACACGGGACGTAGGCGCGGGAGGCTACACCTTC. This codes for CASSTRDVGAGGYTF. The chain employs TRBV6-5 and TRBJ1-2; the D gene is possibly TRBD1 (5 bases). Germline CDR1 MNHEY, CDR2 SVGAGI. The CDR3 spans 15 residues. V was trimmed by 5 bases and J by 8 bases, leaving 21 bases between them.

This clone was observed a single time. This chain uses TRBV7-6 with TRBJ2-2; 12 bases line up with TRBD2. V gave up 6 bases and J gave up 1 base; unmatched junction bases: 12. This CDR3 comprises 19 residues. Germline V gene sequence: CDR1 SGHVS, CDR2 FNYEAQ. CDR3 loop: CASRRAGLLAGGNTGELFF. Here the CDR3 DNA reads TGTGCCAGCAGGAGAGCCGGTTTACTAGCGGGGGGGAACACCGGGGAGCTGTTTTTT.

The V call is TRBV2, the J call TRBJ1-1; D is possibly TRBD1 (6 bases). Trimming left V 8 bases short and J 0 bases short, with 16 bases between. Germline CDR1 and CDR2: SNHLY and FYNNEI. This CDR3 is built from 15 residues. CDR3 residues: CASQNRARMNTEAFF. The DNA of the CDR3 is TGTGCCAGCCAGAACAGGGCCCGGATGAACACTGAAGCTTTCTTT. Using reference TRBV2 and TRBJ1-1 for the parts outside the CDR3, the full variable domain is EPEVTQTPSHQVTQMGQEVILRCVPISNHLYFYWYRQILGQKVEFLVSFYNNEISEKSEIFDDQFSVERPDGSNFTLKIRSTKLEDSAMYFCASQNRARMNTEAFFGQGTRLTVV.

The chain carries TRBV7-8 and TRBJ2-2; D might be TRBD1 (6 bases). In germline, CDR1 is SGHVS, CDR2 FQNEAQ. This CDR3 has 16 amino acids. Deletions cut 5 bases from V and 2 bases from J, with 15 bases between. The CDR3 here is CASSPHGQTNTGELFF. The CDR3 DNA is TGTGCCAGCAGCCCACACGGACAGACAAACACCGGGGAGCTGTTTTTT.

This rearrangement joins TRBV4-1 to TRBJ2-1; TRBD2 matches at 8 bases. The CDR3 sequence is 16 residues long. Germline V gene lookup returns CDR1 MGHRA and CDR2 YSYEKL. The V and J ends lost 4 bases and 2 bases, in that order; junction bases with no gene match: 7. The CDR3 loop reads CASSPYRGGPYNEQFF. CDR3 nucleotide sequence: TGCGCCAGCAGCCCTTATCGGGGGGGCCCCTACAATGAGCAGTTCTTC.

Here the CDR3 reads CASSFDRSYEQYF. The CDR3 DNA reads as TGTGCCAGCAGCTTCGACAGGTCCTACGAGCAGTACTTC. The chain carries TRBV5-4 and TRBJ2-7; tentative D call: TRBD1 (6 bases). CDR3 length: 13 residues. Trimming removed 2 bases from V and 1 base from J, with 7 bases in between. Per germline, CDR1 SGHNT and CDR2 YYREEE (reference sequence).

Only a few counts were recorded for this clone. In DNA form, the CDR3 reads TGTGCCAGCAGCCTTACAGGGAGGGACAATGAGCAGTTCTTC. This codes for CASSLTGRDNEQFF. This rearrangement joins TRBV5-6 to TRBJ2-1, with D possibly TRBD2 on 7 matching bases. The V gene lost 4 bases and the J gene lost 5 bases, with 13 bases spanning the gap. Per the germline V gene, CDR1 is SGHDT and CDR2 is YYEEEE. The length of the CDR3 is 14 residues.